These T cell receptor beta chains were read from a single sample in a study of cytomegalovirus exposure and HLA in healthy donors. Profiling relied on immunoSEQ multiplex PCR, and the TCRdb table lists in-frame clones only, not all of them. The sample includes about 90,000 clones, around 71% of them seen just once. Sequences were obtained from PBMCs. These receptors were taken from a man aged 25 to 40 in good health and CMV-seronegative. Both conserved end residues are part of each CDR3. The order of the fields is clone size, V gene, D gene, J gene, CDR3 protein, CDR3 DNA. D genes are given only for firm matches. A clone size is listed for some rows: how often the clone was seen (once, few, many), or a class if it is expanded.

clone size: -
V gene: TRBV19
D gene: -
J gene: TRBJ1-2
CDR3 protein: CASSIQQGDYGYTF
CDR3 DNA: TGTGCCAGTAGTATACAACAGGGAGACTATGGCTACACCTTC

clone size: -
V gene: TRBV28
D gene: -
J gene: TRBJ1-1
CDR3 protein: CASSVSPNTEAFF
CDR3 DNA: TGTGCCAGCAGTGTATCTCCCAACACTGAAGCTTTCTTT

clone size: few
V gene: TRBV30
D gene: -
J gene: TRBJ1-2
CDR3 protein: CAWSARNFNYGYTF
CDR3 DNA: TGTGCCTGGAGTGCTAGGAACTTTAACTATGGCTACACCTTC

clone size: -
V gene: TRBV6-5
D gene: -
J gene: TRBJ2-3
CDR3 protein: CASKQGSDTQYF
CDR3 DNA: TGTGCCAGCAAACAGGGCTCAGATACGCAGTATTTT

clone size: -
V gene: TRBV7-6
D gene: -
J gene: TRBJ2-6
CDR3 protein: CASSLGQAVVAGANVLTF
CDR3 DNA: TGTGCCAGCAGCTTAGGGCAGGCCGTAGTGGCTGGGGCCAACGTCCTGACTTTC

clone size: -
V gene: TRBV27
D gene: TRBD2
J gene: TRBJ2-7
CDR3 protein: CASYTFGGGVAPYEQYF
CDR3 DNA: TGTGCCAGCTATACCTTTGGGGGAGGGGTCGCTCCCTACGAGCAGTACTTC

clone size: -
V gene: TRBV29-1
D gene: TRBD2
J gene: TRBJ2-7
CDR3 protein: CSVKSSGPSYEQYF
CDR3 DNA: TGCAGCGTAAAATCTAGCGGTCCTTCCTACGAGCAGTACTTC

clone size: -
V gene: TRBV27
D gene: -
J gene: TRBJ1-5
CDR3 protein: CASSPLMPRGEAYSNQPQHF
CDR3 DNA: TGTGCCAGCAGTCCCCTAATGCCCCGCGGGGAAGCTTATAGCAATCAGCCCCAGCATTTT

clone size: -
V gene: TRBV5-1
D gene: -
J gene: TRBJ1-6
CDR3 protein: CASSVRGFPSSPLHF
CDR3 DNA: TGCGCCAGCAGCGTTAGGGGGTTTCCTAGCTCACCCCTCCACTTT

clone size: few
V gene: TRBV10-2
D gene: TRBD1
J gene: TRBJ1-5
CDR3 protein: CASSGQGNQPQHF
CDR3 DNA: TGCGCCAGCAGTGGACAGGGTAATCAGCCCCAGCATTTT

clone size: once
V gene: TRBV7-9
D gene: -
J gene: TRBJ1-3
CDR3 protein: CSSSPRGDTIYF
CDR3 DNA: TGTTCCAGCAGCCCCAGGGGAGACACCATATATTTT

clone size: few
V gene: TRBV7-3
D gene: TRBD2
J gene: TRBJ2-5
CDR3 protein: CASSLGWEGQETQYF
CDR3 DNA: TGTGCCAGCAGCTTAGGGTGGGAGGGCCAAGAGACCCAGTACTTC